The 20 T cell receptor beta chains below come from one sample, sequenced in a study of technical replicates of blood from several donors. TCRdb's table, derived via immunoSEQ multiplex PCR, lists solely in-frame clones and lacks some. The sample lists about 100,000 clones, more than 90% occurring once. The specimen was T cells isolated from PBMCs. These TCRs come from a human donor in good health.

This sequence joins TRBV5-5 and TRBJ2-7; 8 positions agree with TRBD1. Losses at the gene ends were 2 bases for V and 2 bases for J; bases not matched to a gene: 3. The CDR3 has 14 amino acids. Per germline, CDR1 SGHKS and CDR2 YYEKEE (reference sequence). CDR3 nucleotides: TGTGCCAGCAGCTTAGCCAGGGGGCCCTACGAGCAGTACTTC. Its translation: CASSLARGPYEQYF. The full variable domain, in which reference TRBV5-5 and TRBJ2-7 provide the parts outside the CDR3, is DAGVTQSPTHLIKTRGQQVTLRCSPISGHKSVSWYQQVLGQGPQFIFQYYEKEERGRGNFPDRFSARQFPNYSSELNVNALLLGDSALYLCASSLARGPYEQYFGPGTRLTVT.

This chain uses TRBV27 with TRBJ1-1; TRBD1 agrees at 9 bases. Germline V gene data show CDR1 as MNHEY and CDR2 as SMNVEV (reference sequence). With 0 bases clipped from V and 9 bases from J, the junction kept 5 bases outside the gene matches. CDR3 length equals 14 residues. CDR3 DNA sequence: TGTGCCAGCAGTTTATCAACAGGGGGCGGTCAAGCTTTCTTT. Residues: CASSLSTGGGQAFF.

The chain carries TRBV30 and TRBJ2-2; possibly TRBD1 for D (6 bases). The germline V gene encodes CDR1 GTSNPN and CDR2 SVGIG (reference sequence). The CDR3 spans 12 residues. Trimming left V 3 bases short and J 8 bases short, with 10 bases between. This CDR3 reads CAWSSGVGELFF. The CDR3 DNA sequence: TGTGCCTGGAGCTCAGGGGTAGGGGAGCTGTTTTTT.

The chain carries TRBV10-3 and TRBJ2-7; D is uncertain. Looked up from germline, CDR1 is ENHRY and CDR2 is SYGVKD. The V end was cut by 6 bases, the J end by 3 bases, with 21 bases between. This CDR3 has 16 residues. As DNA, the CDR3 is TGTGCCATCAGCCCATCTCAGGCCCCCGCAAACTACGAGCAGTACTTC. Protein: CAISPSQAPANYEQYF.

The DNA for the CDR3 is TGTGCCAGCTCCGGAGCAGCCACAGATACGCAGTATTTT. It encodes CASSGAATDTQYF. The chain joins TRBV18 to TRBJ2-3; the D is unclear. V was cut by 6 bases and J by 2 bases, with 9 bases left in between. CDR1 and CDR2 (germline): KGHSH, LQKENI. The CDR3 totals 13 residues.

The CDR3 DNA sequence: TGTGCCAGTAGTCCTGGATGGACAGGGAACTATGGCTACACCTTC. As protein: CASSPGWTGNYGYTF. The chain links TRBV19 to TRBJ1-2, with TRBD1 identical over 8 bases. Germline V gene data show CDR1 as LNHDA and CDR2 as SQIVND (reference sequence). V lost 5 bases and J lost 2; bases outside the gene matches: 7. The CDR3 runs to 15 residues.

In this sample, this clone turned up once. The V call is TRBV27, the J call TRBJ2-3; 13 bases match TRBD2. This CDR3 region has 14 residues. The ends lost 6 bases at V and 7 bases at J; junction bases unmatched: 4. CDR1 MNHEY and CDR2 SMNVEV come from the germline V gene (reference sequence). The CDR3: CASREGTSGNTQYF. In DNA, the CDR3 is TGTGCCAGCAGGGAAGGGACTAGCGGGAATACGCAGTATTTT.

The V call is TRBV28, the J call TRBJ2-7, with 7 positions matching TRBD1. Trimming removed 2 bases from V and 4 bases from J; junction bases left unmatched: 2. Germline V gene data show CDR1 as MDHEN and CDR2 as SYDVKM. This CDR3 has 13 amino acids. In DNA form, the CDR3 reads TGTGCCAGCAGTTTAGGGACAGCATACGAGCAGTACTTC. This translates into CASSLGTAYEQYF. Full variable domain (rest looked up from reference TRBV28 and TRBJ2-7): DVKVTQSSRYLVKRTGEKVFLECVQDMDHENMFWYRQDPGLGLRLIYFSYDVKMKEKGDIPEGYSVSREKKERFSLILESASTNQTSMYLCASSLGTAYEQYFGPGTRLTVT.

The chain couples TRBV4-2 to TRBJ2-7; D may be TRBD1 (6 bases). The CDR3 is 17 residues long. Between the trimmed V and J ends, which lost 0 bases and 2 bases, there was a span of 17 bases. CDR1 LGHNA and CDR2 YNFKEQ come from the germline V gene. The DNA for the CDR3 is TGTGCCAGCAGCCAAGATGTGGGGCAGGGGCTACCCTACGAGCAGTACTTC. Residues: CASSQDVGQGLPYEQYF.

V and J are TRBV9 and TRBJ2-3, with 7 bases fitting TRBD2. CDR1 is SGDLS and CDR2 is YYNGEE in the germline V gene. The CDR3 consists of 14 residues. Trimming cost V 1 base and J 1 base; bases outside gene matches: 0. The CDR3 here is CASSVLAGTDTQYF. In DNA form, the CDR3 reads TGTGCCAGCAGCGTACTAGCGGGCACAGATACGCAGTATTTT.

This clone was seen once. DNA of the CDR3: TGTGCCAGTATGGTCGGGGGGGGGATGTTCTCTGGAAACACCATATATTTT. It codes for CASMVGGGMFSGNTIYF. This chain joins TRBV19 and TRBJ1-3, with a weak D call TRBD1 (5 bases). Germline-derived CDR1 and CDR2 are LNHDA and SQIVND (reference sequence). The CDR3 sequence is 17 residues long. The V gene lost 7 bases and the J gene lost 0 bases, with 19 bases spanning the gap. The complete variable domain, with remaining parts taken from reference TRBV19 and TRBJ1-3, reads DGGITQSPKYLFRKEGQNVTLSCEQNLNHDAMYWYRQDPGQGLRLIYYSQIVNDFQKGDIAEGYSVSREKKESFPLTVTSAQKNPTAFYLCASMVGGGMFSGNTIYFGEGSWLTVV.

About this clone: At the DNA level, this CDR3 is encoded by other sequences in the same sample as well. The chain links TRBV5-1 to TRBJ2-5, with D tentatively TRBD1 (6 bases). This CDR3 has 14 amino acids. Trimming pared 0 bases from V and 5 bases from J, leaving 11 bases between. Germline V gene data show CDR1 as SGHRS and CDR2 as YFSETQ. CDR3 in amino acids: CASSLVGGGETQYF. CDR3 bases: TGCGCCAGCAGCTTGGTAGGGGGTGGGGAGACCCAGTACTTC.

The V call is TRBV5-8, the J call TRBJ1-5; D unclear. The CDR3 is made up of 12 amino acids. V was clipped by 1 base and J by 8 bases, with 7 bases between them. The germline CDR1 and CDR2 sequences are SGHTS and YDEGEE. The CDR3: CASSLWAEPQHF. The CDR3 DNA is TGTGCCAGCAGCTTGTGGGCCGAGCCCCAGCATTTT.

The chain combines TRBV9 with TRBJ2-3; 7 nucleotides line up with TRBD2. The CDR3 length is 17 residues. V was pared by 3 bases and J by 2 bases, with 12 bases of the junction left unmatched. The V gene's germline CDR1 is SGDLS and CDR2 YYNGEE. CDR3 protein: CASSALQSAGNTDTQYF. CDR3 DNA sequence: TGTGCCAGCAGCGCGTTACAATCAGCGGGGAACACAGATACGCAGTATTTT.

This chain uses TRBV5-1 with TRBJ2-3; no firm D call. CDR1 SGHRS and CDR2 YFSETQ come from the germline V gene. Trimming removed 4 bases from V and 2 bases from J, with 11 bases in between. This CDR3 has 14 residues. The CDR3 DNA reads TGCGCCAGCAGCATGGGCTACCCCACAGATACGCAGTATTTT. Its protein is CASSMGYPTDTQYF.

V gene TRBV2 combines with J gene TRBJ1-5, with D unresolved. The germline CDR1 and CDR2 sequences are SNHLY and FYNNEI. The CDR3 is 14 residues long. V was shortened by 4 bases and J by 1 base, with 8 bases between the two germline ends. In DNA form, the CDR3 reads TGTGCCAGCAGTGCTGGAGGGAGCAATCAGCCCCAGCATTTT. Encoded protein: CASSAGGSNQPQHF.

The chain recombines TRBV7-2 with TRBJ2-7, with 8 bases lining up with TRBD2. After removal of 5 bases from V and 4 bases from J, the junction contained 10 bases not matched to a gene. Germline loops: CDR1 SGHTA, CDR2 FQGNSA. The CDR3 is 15 residues long. As DNA, the CDR3 is TGTGCCAGCAGCCCAACGCTCGGGACTAGTTACGAGCAGTACTTC. Protein sequence: CASSPTLGTSYEQYF.

This sequence joins TRBV5-6 and TRBJ2-5, with a weak D call TRBD1 (6 bases). This CDR3 contains 13 residues. Trimming pared 2 bases from V and 2 bases from J, leaving 7 bases between. Germline V CDR1 and CDR2: SGHDT, YYEEEE. The DNA of the CDR3 is TGTGCCAGCAGCTTTACAGGGCAAGAGACCCAGTACTTC. It yields the protein CASSFTGQETQYF.

This chain uses TRBV7-9 with TRBJ2-7; 10 positions match TRBD1. The CDR3 is 16 amino acids. Germline CDR1 SEHNR, CDR2 FQNEAQ (reference sequence). Unmatched junction bases numbered 6, after V lost 4 bases and J lost 0 bases. The DNA of the CDR3 is TGTGCCAGCAGCTCCAACCGGGACAGGGGCTCCTACGAGCAGTACTTC. It yields the protein CASSSNRDRGSYEQYF.

V usage is TRBV15 and J usage is TRBJ2-4; tentatively, D is TRBD2 (6 bases). Germline V lookup: CDR1 LNHNV, CDR2 YYDKDF (reference sequence). The germline V and J ends were trimmed by 4 bases and 0 bases, with 13 bases remaining between them. The CDR3 runs to 16 residues. CDR3 protein: CATSIGGLLAKNIQYF. DNA of the CDR3: TGTGCCACCAGCATTGGAGGGCTACTAGCCAAAAACATTCAGTACTTC.